This TCR beta chain was recovered during a study of blood T cell repertoires in COVID-19. Whole-study context: COVID-19 samples collected from the United States, Italy and Spain covered acute and convalescent phases.

V dropped 0 bases and J dropped 8 bases, with 5 bases sitting between them. Germline V gene lookup returns CDR1 SGHDT and CDR2 YYEEEE. The CDR3 is 12 residues long. Libraries were prepared by immunoSEQ multiplex PCR; TCRdb keeps only in-frame clonotypes and omits some of them. This table holds roughly 300,000 clones, over 75% found once. The gene calls are TRBV5-6 and TRBJ2-2; D is undetermined. The sequenced sample was PBMCs or T cells enriched from blood (not recorded which). The receptor was derived from a woman aged 30 to 39 who had recovered from COVID-19. CDR3 coding DNA: TGTGCCAGCAGCTTGGGAGCTGGGGAGCTGTTTTTT. Protein sequence: CASSLGAGELFF.